Described below is a single T cell receptor beta chain sequence and its context. The entry originates in a study of blood T cell repertoires in COVID-19. Background on the study: From T cells, B-cell-depleted T cells, or PBMCs came the material, which was cDNA or gDNA.

Authors' analysis steps: Reference gene primers were amplified, and this amplification served to estimate nucleated cell counts. Profiled with immunoSEQ multiplex PCR; TCRdb holds only in-frame clones, not every one. V, J and clone size are taken as reported in that table, and D and trimming were inferred from the DNA itself. The repertoire consists of some 50,000 clones, with around 87% occurring once and the leading ten covering 3% to 3.5%. The study drew participants aged about 18 to 95 years from roughly 25 US areas. Cohort allocation depended upon clinical history that participants reported. The CDR3 totals 14 residues. V was clipped by 6 bases and J by 10 bases; unmatched bases: 12. From germline, CDR1 is SGHTA and CDR2 FQGNSA.

The TCR comes from a woman in her fifties or sixties who had recovered from COVID-19. Input material: PBMCs or T cells enriched from blood (not recorded which). The rearrangement links TRBV7-2 to TRBJ2-1; 7 bases are a match to TRBD2. In DNA, the CDR3 is TGTGCCAGCAGTAGGACTAGTTTGGGGAGCGAGCAGTTCTTC. Translated: CASSRTSLGSEQFF.